A selection of T cell receptor beta chains follows, all from one sample in a study of Graves' ophthalmopathy and Graves' hyperthyroidism. TCRdb re-analysed the multiplex PCR reads in MiXCR, keeping a single row per CDR3 protein. The table has 580,000 or so distinct CDR3 sequences, under 40% seen once. The specimen sequenced was peripheral blood or thyroid tissue (not recorded which). The receptors were sampled from an adult man with Graves' hyperthyroidism. CDR3s include the opening cysteine and the closing phenylalanine or tryptophan. The order of the fields is clone size, V gene, D gene, J gene, CDR3 DNA, CDR3 protein. The D gene is left open where the match is weak. Rows may omit the clone size; those that give it use once, few, many or a size class.

-,TRBV5-1,-,TRBJ1-3,TGCGCCAGCAGCTTGAAACGGGATAACATATATTTT,CASSLKRDNIYF
-,TRBV4-1,-,TRBJ2-3,TGCGCCAGCAGCCAAGACGGGACTAGCACAGATACGCAGTATTTT,CASSQDGTSTDTQYF
many,TRBV7-2,TRBD2,TRBJ2-7,TGTGCCAGCAGCCTTAGCGGGAGATTGGCCTACGAGCAGTACTTC,CASSLSGRLAYEQYF
many,TRBV24-1,TRBD1,TRBJ1-5,TGTGCCACCAGTGATACAGGGGAGGGCAATCAGCCCCAGCATTTT,CATSDTGEGNQPQHF
-,TRBV7-9,TRBD1,TRBJ2-2,TGTGCCAGCAGCTTAAACAGGGGGCTGGCCGGGGAGCTGTTTTTT,CASSLNRGLAGELFF
-,TRBV5-1,-,TRBJ2-2,TGCGCCAGCAGTTCCCTTGGGGACCCAAGAGCCACCGGGGAGCTGTTTTTT,CASSSLGDPRATGELFF
-,TRBV7-9,-,TRBJ1-2,TGTGCTAGCAGCTTAGCGACGGGAGACGGCTACACCTTC,CASSLATGDGYTF
-,TRBV19,-,TRBJ2-7,TGTGCCAGTAGTATACGACCAGACTACGAGCAGTACTTC,CASSIRPDYEQYF
-,TRBV10-2,-,TRBJ2-3,TGCGTCAGCAGAGCCCCGAGCACTAGGGTTGGCACAGATACGCAGTATTTT,CVSRAPSTRVGTDTQYF
-,TRBV20-1,-,TRBJ2-3,TGCAGTGCTAGAGATGTGGGGGCAGATACGCAGTATTTT,CSARDVGADTQYF
many,TRBV7-9,-,TRBJ2-2,TGTGCCAGCAGCTTAACCGATAACCCCACCGGGGAGCTGTTTTTT,CASSLTDNPTGELFF
many,TRBV20-1,-,TRBJ2-5,TGCAGTGCTAGAGTGGGCAGGGGGGTAGAGACCCAGTACTTC,CSARVGRGVETQYF
-,TRBV2,TRBD1,TRBJ2-1,TGTGCCAGCAGGGCACGACAGGGTAACAATGAGCAGTTCTTC,CASRARQGNNEQFF